This record covers a single TCR beta chain. Looked up from germline, CDR1 is LNHDA and CDR2 is SQIVND (reference sequence). This CDR3 region has 17 residues. V gave up 5 bases and J gave up 6 bases, with 24 bases separating them. The data originate from a study of blood T cell repertoires in COVID-19. Whole-study context: Researchers got acute and convalescent COVID-19 samples from the United States, Italy and Spain.

Authors' analysis steps: Researchers report that nucleated cell counts were estimated from reference gene primer amplification. Libraries were prepared by immunoSEQ multiplex PCR; TCRdb keeps only in-frame clonotypes and omits some of them. V and J calls and clone size are copied from that table; D and trimming were computed from the DNA. The sample records tens of thousands of clones, 75% to 85% being singletons. The TCR was taken from a woman older than 75 with acute or convalescent COVID-19. The chain couples TRBV19 to TRBJ2-3; D unclear. The sequencing sample was made of peripheral blood. CDR3 sequence reads: CASSSLWPKAPRDTQYF. CDR3 nucleotides: TGTGCCAGTAGTTCACTATGGCCGAAAGCTCCACGGGATACGCAGTATTTT.